This T cell receptor beta chain was observed in a study of response to subunit inactivated influenza vaccine. With 1 base removed from V and 3 bases from J, the gap between germline ends came to 7 bases. The germline CDR1 and CDR2 sequences are GTSNPN and SVGIG (reference sequence). The CDR3 contains 12 residues. Via MiXCR, TCRdb re-called the RT-PCR reads, giving one row per CDR3 protein. The sample gives some 800,000 distinct CDR3 sequences, about 20% of which show up once; roughly 10% is in the top ten. Points on this clonotype: Its antigen is still unknown.

Findings and caveats of the study: Few new T cells, the authors suggested, are recruited by each seasonal influenza vaccination.

Sequenced material: PBMCs from blood, taken around 5 days after vaccination. This receptor was obtained from a man aged 45-60 years who received an inactivated influenza vaccine. The rearrangement uses TRBV30 and TRBJ2-7; TRBD1 might be the D (5 bases). The CDR3 DNA is TGTGCCTGGAGTGCGACAGTCTACGAGCAGTACTTC. Protein sequence: CAWSATVYEQYF.